The clone carrying this T cell receptor (beta chain) was seen ten or more times. This CDR3 is built from 13 residues. CDR1 and CDR2 (germline): GTSNPN, SVGIG (reference sequence). V dropped 5 bases and J dropped 4 bases, with 14 bases sitting between them. This sample was included in a study of shared clonotypes between healthy human individuals. TCRdb's table, derived via immunoSEQ multiplex PCR, lists solely in-frame clones and lacks some. The sample lists some 100,000 clones; roughly 70% were seen once. Source material: memory CD8+ T cells sorted from blood. This sample's subset: CD45RO+ cells pooled with CCR7-negative TemRA cells. The TCR comes from a woman in her twenties or thirties in good health. This chain connects TRBV30 to TRBJ1-2; tentatively, D is TRBD1 (6 bases). For the CDR3, the DNA is TGTGCCTGGGGACAGAGCCCATCCTATGGCTACACCTTC. Translation gives CAWGQSPSYGYTF.